These 16 T cell receptor beta chains came from one sample sequenced in a study of technical replicates of blood from several donors. Libraries were prepared by immunoSEQ multiplex PCR; TCRdb keeps only in-frame clonotypes and omits some of them. This table holds roughly 79,000 clones, approximately 93% found once. Sequencing was performed on T cells isolated from PBMCs. These receptors were taken from a human donor in good health.

The rearrangement links TRBV21-1 to TRBJ2-3; the table's D call, TRBD2, has no DNA check behind it. TRBV21-1 is noted as a pseudogene. CDR3 length equals 15 residues. CDR3 nucleotides: TGTGCCAGCAGCAATAGAGAGTTCCCCACAGATACGCAGTATTTT. The encoded protein is CASSNREFPTDTQYF.

The chain couples TRBV6-4 to TRBJ2-1; 10 nucleotides match TRBD2. This CDR3 spans 15 amino acids. V was pared by 0 bases and J by 4 bases, with 0 bases of the junction left unmatched. Germline lookup yields CDR1 MRHNA and CDR2 SNTAGT. CDR3 DNA: TGTGCCAGCAGTGACTCAGCGGGAGGGTACAATGAGCAGTTCTTC. Translation gives CASSDSAGGYNEQFF.

The chain combines TRBV6-1 with TRBJ2-7, with 8 nucleotides matching TRBD1. Germline lookup yields CDR1 MNHNS and CDR2 SASEGT. V was pared by 4 bases and J by 3 bases, with 5 bases of the junction left unmatched. The CDR3 has 14 residues. DNA of the CDR3: TGTGCCAGCAGTGGCGGACAGGGTGACTACGAGCAGTACTTC. Translation gives CASSGGQGDYEQYF.

The CDR3 DNA sequence: TGTGCCAGCAGCCAGGGACTAGCGGGAGCTGATACGCAGTATTTT. Its translation: CASSQGLAGADTQYF. The chain carries TRBV7-6 and TRBJ2-3, with TRBD2 matching over 14 bases. The CDR3 extends over 15 amino acids. V lost 5 bases, J lost 6 bases, and 4 bases stayed unmatched. CDR1 SGHVS and CDR2 FNYEAQ come from the germline V gene.

The chain's CDR3 is CASGSPRDSGNTIYF. In DNA form, the CDR3 reads TGTGCTAGTGGTTCCCCCCGGGACTCTGGAAACACCATATATTTT. The chain carries TRBV12-5 and TRBJ1-3; D unresolved. V dropped 4 bases and J dropped 0 bases, with 10 bases sitting between them. The CDR3 length is 15 residues. Germline V gene data show CDR1 as LGHNT and CDR2 as FRNRAP.

This chain joins TRBV9 and TRBJ2-1, with TRBD2 as a possible D gene (5 bases). There are 13 residues in the CDR3. Looked up from germline, CDR1 is SGDLS and CDR2 is YYNGEE. V lost 7 bases to trimming and J lost 6 bases, with 14 bases between them. CDR3 DNA: TGTGCCAGCGGAATAGAGGGATTCAATGAGCAGTTCTTC. This codes for CASGIEGFNEQFF.

The chain joins TRBV5-6 to TRBJ2-2; 9 bases are a match to TRBD2. Losses at the gene ends were 4 bases for V and 0 bases for J; bases not matched to a gene: 10. This CDR3 is 18 amino acids long. Germline V lookup: CDR1 SGHDT, CDR2 YYEEEE. The CDR3 region has the DNA TGTGCCAGCAGCCTGATAGCGGGAGCGGGGCCGAACACCGGGGAGCTGTTTTTT. Translating it yields CASSLIAGAGPNTGELFF.

V is TRBV14 and J is TRBJ2-3; D is perhaps TRBD2 (5 bases). The CDR3 extends over 15 amino acids. V shed 3 bases and J shed 0 bases, with 10 bases lying between them. Germline CDR1 SGHDN, CDR2 FVKESK. The CDR3 protein is CASSHPAASTDTQYF. CDR3 coding DNA: TGTGCCAGCAGCCACCCAGCGGCTAGCACAGATACGCAGTATTTT. The variable domain in full, completed from reference TRBV14 and TRBJ2-3, reads EAGVTQFPSHSVIEKGQTVTLRCDPISGHDNLYWYRRVMGKEIKFLLHFVKESKQDESGMPNNRFLAERTGGTYSTLKVQPAELEDSGVYFCASSHPAASTDTQYFGPGTRLTVL.

V is TRBV12-5 and J is TRBJ1-2; 10 nucleotides line up with TRBD1. CDR1 LGHNT and CDR2 FRNRAP come from the germline V gene. Unmatched junction bases numbered 7, after V lost 6 bases and J lost 6 bases. This CDR3 has 14 residues. This CDR3 reads CASGPRTGGDGYTF. In nucleotides, the CDR3 is TGTGCTAGTGGACCGAGGACAGGGGGGGATGGCTACACCTTC.

This chain links TRBV11-3 with TRBJ2-7; tentatively, D is TRBD1 (6 bases). The CDR3 has 16 residues. Germline-derived CDR1 and CDR2 are SGHNT and YENEEA. V gave up 4 bases and J gave up 5 bases, with 21 bases separating them. CDR3 sequence (DNA): TGTGCCAGCAGCTCCCCGACCAGGGACACCCAAAACGAGCAGTACTTC. It specifies CASSSPTRDTQNEQYF.

The chain recombines TRBV7-2 with TRBJ2-5; 10 nucleotides match TRBD2. Germline CDR1 and CDR2: SGHTA and FQGNSA. The CDR3 loop spans 19 amino acids. J was trimmed by 0 bases and V by 5 bases; bases with no gene match: 15. The CDR3 DNA follows: TGTGCCAGCAGCCGACAGCTCGGACTAGCGGTGTTCAACCAAGAGACCCAGTACTTC. The encoded protein is CASSRQLGLAVFNQETQYF.

The V and J genes are TRBV6-6 and TRBJ2-7, with TRBD1 matching 10 bases. V shed 4 bases, J shed 6 bases, and the junction held 6 bases outside the gene matches. CDR1 is MNHNY and CDR2 is SVGAGI in the germline V gene (reference sequence). This CDR3 comprises 14 residues. The CDR3 DNA is TGTGCCAGCAGTTCCGGGACAGGGGATGGCGAGCAGTACTTC. Translation gives CASSSGTGDGEQYF.

The chain joins TRBV11-2 to TRBJ1-1, with 8 bases that match TRBD1. The CDR3 contains 17 residues. Germline V gives CDR1 SGHAT, CDR2 FQNNGV. The J segment lost 3 bases and the V segment lost 2 bases, leaving 11 bases of the junction unmatched. CDR3 sequence (DNA): TGTGCCAGCAGCTTATCGCCCTTTGGACAGGGCGACACTGAAGCTTTCTTT. Protein: CASSLSPFGQGDTEAFF.

The genes are TRBV30 and TRBJ1-3, with 8 bases fitting TRBD1. The germline V gene encodes CDR1 GTSNPN and CDR2 SVGIG (reference sequence). The CDR3 is made up of 13 amino acids. J lost 8 bases, V lost 1 base, and 4 bases had no gene match. DNA for the CDR3: TGTGCCTGGAGTGGTGACAGGGGTGACACCATATATTTT. Translated, it gives CAWSGDRGDTIYF.

This chain uses TRBV19 with TRBJ1-2, with 7 nucleotides matching TRBD1. This CDR3 has 14 residues. V shed 3 bases, J shed 2 bases, and the junction held 3 bases outside the gene matches. CDR1 LNHDA and CDR2 SQIVND come from the germline V gene (reference sequence). In nucleotides, the CDR3 is TGTGCCAGTAGTATCCGGGACAGCAACTATGGCTACACCTTC. It encodes CASSIRDSNYGYTF. The full variable domain, in which reference TRBV19 and TRBJ1-2 provide the parts outside the CDR3, is DGGITQSPKYLFRKEGQNVTLSCEQNLNHDAMYWYRQDPGQGLRLIYYSQIVNDFQKGDIAEGYSVSREKKESFPLTVTSAQKNPTAFYLCASSIRDSNYGYTFGSGTRLTVV.

This rearrangement joins TRBV4-1 to TRBJ1-1; TRBD1 matches at 7 bases. J was trimmed by 3 bases and V by 11 bases; bases with no gene match: 3. Germline CDR1 is MGHRA and CDR2 is YSYEKL. This CDR3 has 11 amino acids. The CDR3 here is CAAGTDTEAFF. The CDR3 region has the DNA TGCGCCGCGGGGACAGACACTGAAGCTTTCTTT.